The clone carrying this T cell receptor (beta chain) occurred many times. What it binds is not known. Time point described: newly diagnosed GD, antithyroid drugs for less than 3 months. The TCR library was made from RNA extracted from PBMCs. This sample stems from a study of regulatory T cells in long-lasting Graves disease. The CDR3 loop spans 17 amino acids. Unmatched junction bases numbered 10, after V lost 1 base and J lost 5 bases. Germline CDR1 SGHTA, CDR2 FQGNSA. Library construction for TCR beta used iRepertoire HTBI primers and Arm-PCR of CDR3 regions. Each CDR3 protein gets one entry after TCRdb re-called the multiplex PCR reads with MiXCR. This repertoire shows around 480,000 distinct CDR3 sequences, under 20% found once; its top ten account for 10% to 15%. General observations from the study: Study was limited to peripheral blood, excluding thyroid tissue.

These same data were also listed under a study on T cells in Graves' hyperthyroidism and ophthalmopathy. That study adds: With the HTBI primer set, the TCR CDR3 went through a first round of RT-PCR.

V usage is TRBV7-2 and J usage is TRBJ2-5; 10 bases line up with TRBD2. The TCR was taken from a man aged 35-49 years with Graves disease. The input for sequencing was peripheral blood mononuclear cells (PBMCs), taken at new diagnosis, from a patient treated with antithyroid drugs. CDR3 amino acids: CASSLEGLAGVHETQYF. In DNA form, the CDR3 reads TGTGCCAGCAGCTTAGAGGGGCTAGCGGGAGTTCACGAGACCCAGTACTTC.